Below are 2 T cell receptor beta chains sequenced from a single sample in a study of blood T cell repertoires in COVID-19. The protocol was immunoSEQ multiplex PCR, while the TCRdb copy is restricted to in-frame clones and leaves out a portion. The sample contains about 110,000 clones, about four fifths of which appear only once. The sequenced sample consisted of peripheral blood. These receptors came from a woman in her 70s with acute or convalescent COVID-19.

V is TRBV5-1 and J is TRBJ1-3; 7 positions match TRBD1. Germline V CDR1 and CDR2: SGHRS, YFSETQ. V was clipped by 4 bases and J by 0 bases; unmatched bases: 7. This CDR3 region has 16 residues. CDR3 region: CASSLTGTGSGNTIYF. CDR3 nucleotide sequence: TGCGCCAGCAGCCTGACAGGGACGGGCTCTGGAAACACCATATATTTT.

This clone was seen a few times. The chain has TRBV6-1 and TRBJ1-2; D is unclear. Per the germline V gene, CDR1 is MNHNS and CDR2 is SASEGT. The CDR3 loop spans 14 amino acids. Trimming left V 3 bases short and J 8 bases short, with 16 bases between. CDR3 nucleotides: TGTGCCAGCAGTGAGAGTCAGCGAGTTCGAGGCTACACCTTC. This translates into CASSESQRVRGYTF.